This entry concerns a single T cell receptor (beta chain). The antigen is undetermined. The related graft donor's blood sample was taken on the day of bone marrow donation. This sample is part of a study of T cells after posttransplantation cyclophosphamide. The study, taken as a whole, reports: After PTCy, TRB diversity resembled that of CNI/methotrexate controls. Blood and skin or GI T cell repertoires showed limited TRB overlap. Later blood repertoires were often dominated by clones from the donor CD8+ memory compartment.

Here immunoSEQ multiplex PCR was the method, and the copy in TCRdb shows in-frame clones only, minus some. Singletons are absent from the sample, which has around 24,000 clones. Sequencing input: PBMCs. The TCR sequence derives from a woman aged 60 to 75 in good health, CMV-negative, and a related stem cell transplant donor.

CDR3 loop: CASRREYSASEQFF. The CDR3, as DNA: TGTGCCAGCAGAAGGGAGTATTCTGCGAGTGAGCAGTTCTTC. This sequence joins TRBV6-5 and TRBJ2-1; maybe TRBD2 (5 bases). The CDR3 totals 14 residues. The germline V gene encodes CDR1 MNHEY and CDR2 SVGAGI. Trimming removed 6 bases from V and 9 bases from J, with 18 bases in between.